These 12 T cell receptor beta chains were all obtained from the same sample, sequenced in a study of early stage breast cancer tumors. TCRdb's copy holds only in-frame clones and misses some; the assay was immunoSEQ multiplex PCR. This table has 8,500 to 10,000 clones, 60% to 85% appearing once. Sequenced sample: normal breast tissue next to the tumor. The source is a person between 35 and 49 years old with breast cancer.

CDR3 amino acids: CASSVVNKGQGNVEAFF. The CDR3 DNA sequence: TGTGCCAGCAGCGTAGTTAACAAGGGACAGGGGAATGTTGAAGCTTTCTTT. V and J are TRBV9 and TRBJ1-1; 10 positions match TRBD1. The CDR3 loop spans 17 amino acids. Losses at the gene ends were 0 bases for V and 7 bases for J; bases not matched to a gene: 12. Germline CDR1 SGDLS, CDR2 YYNGEE.

This chain connects TRBV13 to TRBJ2-1; possibly TRBD2 for D (6 bases). The CDR3 contains 15 residues. Germline V gene lookup returns CDR1 PRHDT and CDR2 FYEKMQ (reference sequence). V gave up 2 bases and J gave up 7 bases, with 15 bases separating them. CDR3 residues: CASSLYRGLGNEQFF. The CDR3 DNA reads as TGTGCCAGCAGCTTATATAGGGGACTTGGGAATGAGCAGTTCTTC.

This clone was recorded once. This sequence joins TRBV11-2 and TRBJ2-1; no firm D call. The CDR3 totals 13 residues. The V and J ends lost 5 bases and 7 bases respectively, with 12 bases between them. Germline-derived CDR1 and CDR2 are SGHAT and FQNNGV. The CDR3 sequence is CASSPTNINEQFF. The CDR3 coding sequence is TGTGCCAGCAGCCCCACGAACATTAATGAGCAGTTCTTC.

The rearrangement links TRBV6-6 to TRBJ2-3, with D maybe TRBD2 (6 bases). The V end lost 0 bases, the J end lost 3 bases, and 13 bases lay between the germline ends. The CDR3 spans 16 residues. Germline V gives CDR1 MNHNY, CDR2 SVGAGI (reference sequence). The CDR3 spells CASSYSIAAGTDTQYF. CDR3 sequence (DNA): TGTGCCAGCAGTTACTCGATCGCCGCGGGGACAGATACGCAGTATTTT.

This clone has just a few counts. The V and J genes are TRBV27 and TRBJ2-2; no firm D call. The germline V and J ends were trimmed by 6 bases and 6 bases, with 17 bases remaining between them. CDR1 is MNHEY and CDR2 is SMNVEV in the germline V gene (reference sequence). The CDR3 has 15 amino acids. CDR3 sequence (DNA): TGTGCCAGCAGGAAGGGAACCACATTGGCCGGGGAGCTGTTTTTT. Translating gives CASRKGTTLAGELFF.

The genes are TRBV19 and TRBJ2-1; possible D gene TRBD1, 6 bases. Trimming removed 3 bases at V and 5 bases at J, with 14 bases between. From germline, CDR1 is LNHDA and CDR2 SQIVND (reference sequence). This CDR3 comprises 15 residues. DNA of the CDR3: TGTGCCAGTAGTATTTCTTTAGGACAGAACAATGAGCAGTTCTTC. It yields the protein CASSISLGQNNEQFF. Drawing the rest from reference TRBV19 and TRBJ2-1, the complete variable domain is DGGITQSPKYLFRKEGQNVTLSCEQNLNHDAMYWYRQDPGQGLRLIYYSQIVNDFQKGDIAEGYSVSREKKESFPLTVTSAQKNPTAFYLCASSISLGQNNEQFFGPGTRLTVL.

The chain couples TRBV19 to TRBJ2-1, with 9 bases identical to TRBD2. This CDR3 region has 19 residues. The germline gives CDR1 LNHDA, CDR2 SQIVND (reference sequence). J lost 0 bases, V lost 1 base, and 10 bases had no gene match. The CDR3 here is CASSIGPSGIYSSYNEQFF. CDR3 in DNA: TGTGCCAGTAGTATAGGTCCTAGCGGGATCTATAGCTCCTACAATGAGCAGTTCTTC.

V and J are TRBV21-1 and TRBJ2-1; TRBD2 was called by the table and not checked on the DNA. TRBV21-1 is described as a pseudogene. There are 16 residues in the CDR3. CDR3 DNA: TGTGCCAGCAGCAAAAAAGGGGGGGACTCTTACAATGAGCAGTTCTTC. It yields the protein CASSKKGGDSYNEQFF.

The J gene is TRBJ2-6, the V gene TRBV19; 7 bases fit TRBD1. Germline values: CDR1 LNHDA, CDR2 SQIVND (reference sequence). V trimming: 3 bases; J trimming: 1 base; junction bases outside the gene matches: 12. This CDR3 has 19 residues. CDR3 bases: TGTGCCAGTAGTATGGGGACGGGACAGCTAATTTCTGGGGCCAACGTCCTGACTTTC. It codes for CASSMGTGQLISGANVLTF.

V is TRBV5-1 and J is TRBJ2-1; D unresolved. This CDR3 spans 14 amino acids. CDR1 and CDR2 from the germline V gene are SGHRS and YFSETQ. V was shortened by 0 bases and J by 2 bases, with 6 bases between the two germline ends. CDR3 amino acids: CASSLDLAYNEQFF. The CDR3 DNA reads as TGCGCCAGCAGCTTGGATCTAGCCTACAATGAGCAGTTCTTC.

The V call is TRBV18, the J call TRBJ1-1; D is perhaps TRBD1 (6 bases). V lost 6 bases and J 1 base, leaving 21 bases between the germline ends. Germline CDR1 reads KGHSH; CDR2 reads LQKENI. This CDR3 region has 17 residues. Here the CDR3 reads CASSRGGGLGRNTEAFF. CDR3 nucleotides: TGTGCCAGCTCCCGAGGCGGGGGCTTGGGGCGGAACACTGAAGCTTTCTTT.

The chain uses TRBV6-1 and TRBJ2-7; 10 nucleotides line up with TRBD1. V was clipped by 7 bases and J by 2 bases; unmatched bases: 8. The germline V gene has CDR1 MNHNS and CDR2 SASEGT. This CDR3 is built from 15 residues. The CDR3 spells CASTSPGQGTYEQYF. CDR3 bases: TGTGCCAGCACCTCGCCGGGACAGGGGACCTACGAGCAGTACTTC.